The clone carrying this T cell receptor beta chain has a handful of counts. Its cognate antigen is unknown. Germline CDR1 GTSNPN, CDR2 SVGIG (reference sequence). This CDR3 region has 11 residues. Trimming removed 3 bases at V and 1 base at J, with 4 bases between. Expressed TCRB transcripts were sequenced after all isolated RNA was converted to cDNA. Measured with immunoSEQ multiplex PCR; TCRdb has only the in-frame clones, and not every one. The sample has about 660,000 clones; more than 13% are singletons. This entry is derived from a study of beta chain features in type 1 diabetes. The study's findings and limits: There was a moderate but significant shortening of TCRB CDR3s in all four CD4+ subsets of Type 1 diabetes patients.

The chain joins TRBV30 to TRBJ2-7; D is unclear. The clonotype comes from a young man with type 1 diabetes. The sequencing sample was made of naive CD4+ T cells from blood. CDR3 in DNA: TGTGCCTGGAGAACTTCCTACGAGCAGTACTTC. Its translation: CAWRTSYEQYF.